Reported below is one TCR beta chain. As yet, its antigen is unknown. The data are from a study of naive CD8 T cells in extremely preterm neonates. Study-level results: The authors flagged variable productive template counts in preterm samples. Preterm infants showed shorter CDR3s, fewer N additions and less trimming than older groups.

Elective cesarean births at about 35-42 weeks, without labor or membrane rupture, supplied the cord blood. Excluded: fetal demise, active maternal HSV, known maternal HIV. Sorting kept Annexin V-negative CD3+CD8+CD45RA+CCR7+ naive T cells. Libraries were prepared by immunoSEQ multiplex PCR; TCRdb keeps only in-frame clonotypes and omits some of them. The sample has roughly 4,700 clones; 97% are singletons. Germline CDR1 SGHAT, CDR2 FQDESV (reference sequence). This CDR3 region has 15 residues. The germline V and J ends were trimmed by 5 bases and 4 bases, with 17 bases remaining between them. V is TRBV11-1 and J is TRBJ2-5; TRBD1 might be the D (8 bases). Material for sequencing was naive CD8+ T cells from cord blood. The source of this sequence is a newborn in good health. The CDR3 region has the DNA TGTGCCAGCAGCGGCACGACAGGGGAGGGAGAGACCCAGTACTTC. Translated, it gives CASSGTTGEGETQYF.